This passage covers 13 T cell receptor beta chains from one sample sequenced in a study of T cell repertoires in cytomegalovirus infection. From the reads, TCRdb called clonotypes with MiXCR, one entry per CDR3 protein. The data show tens of thousands of distinct CDR3 sequences, about 4% seen once. Sequencing used PBMCs. Source of these receptors: a human donor in good health (CMV status not recorded). Some clones in this sample may be carry-over from other donors' samples.

As to this clonotype: This may stem from a read error, because a much larger clone lies one nucleotide away. The missing conserved phenylalanine or tryptophan at the end of this CDR3 makes a read error likely. DNA of the CDR3: TGTGCCAGCAGCCAAGACTCGGATCTGGAGCAGTTCTTA. It is translated as CASSQDSDLEQFL. The chain joins TRBV7-2 to TRBJ2-1; D is uncertain. Germline loops: CDR1 SGHTA, CDR2 FQGNSA. V was cut by 5 bases and J by 10 bases, with 15 bases left in between. The CDR3 is made up of 13 amino acids.

The sample holds many counts of this clonotype. The V and J genes are TRBV7-9 and TRBJ2-1; D not certain. The V end was cut by 5 bases, the J end by 7 bases, with 15 bases between. Germline values: CDR1 SEHNR, CDR2 FQNEAQ (reference sequence). This CDR3 has 14 residues. CDR3 sequence (DNA): TGTGCCAGCAGCACGCCCATCACGAGGAATGAGCAGTTCTTC. It specifies CASSTPITRNEQFF.

This chain's CDR3 is CASSSRVGTEAFF. Written as DNA, the CDR3 is TGTGCCAGCAGCTCAAGGGTGGGTACCGAAGCTTTCTTT. J is TRBJ1-1 and V is TRBV11-1; no definite D call. V lost 4 bases and J 8 bases, leaving 14 bases between the germline ends. This CDR3 has 13 residues. CDR1 is SGHAT, CDR2 FQDESV, per germline (reference sequence).

In this sample, this clonotype turned up many times. This chain's CDR3 is CASSFDPGLAAEQYF. CDR3 DNA sequence: TGTGCCAGCAGCTTTGATCCGGGACTAGCGGCCGAGCAGTACTTC. This chain connects TRBV7-2 to TRBJ2-7; TRBD2 matches 11 bases. CDR1 and CDR2 from the germline V gene are SGHTA and FQGNSA. This CDR3 is 15 amino acids long. With V trimmed by 3 bases and J by 6 bases, 7 bases remained unmatched. Based on the CDR3 plus reference TRBV7-2 and TRBJ2-7, the full variable domain is GAGVSQSPSNKVTEKGKDVELRCDPISGHTALYWYRQSLGQGLEFLIYFQGNSAPDKSGLPSDRFSAERTGGSVSTLTIQRTQQEDSAVYLCASSFDPGLAAEQYFGPGTRLTVT.

This clonotype has at least ten counts. This rearrangement joins TRBV2 to TRBJ1-3; no clear D gene. This CDR3 is 12 amino acids long. Trimming removed 8 bases from V and 3 bases from J, with 8 bases in between. From germline, CDR1 is SNHLY and CDR2 FYNNEI. The CDR3 here is CASFGDGNTIYF. The CDR3 DNA reads TGTGCCAGCTTTGGGGATGGAAACACCATATATTTT. Variable domain in full (rest from reference TRBV2 and TRBJ1-3): EPEVTQTPSHQVTQMGQEVILRCVPISNHLYFYWYRQILGQKVEFLVSFYNNEISEKSEIFDDQFSVERPDGSNFTLKIRSTKLEDSAMYFCASFGDGNTIYFGEGSWLTVV.

Turning to this clonotype: The junction departs from the called germline gene at one end, perhaps through a read error. The gene calls are TRBV6-5 and TRBJ1-4; TRBD1 matches 9 bases. The CDR3 has 13 residues. Germline values: CDR1 MNHEY, CDR2 SVGAGI. CDR3 in amino acids: CASSRQGGERLFF. CDR3 DNA: TGTGCCAGCAGTCGACAGGGGGGTGAAAGACTGTTTTTT.

Many counts were recorded for this clonotype. J is TRBJ1-5 and V is TRBV7-2; a possible D gene is TRBD1 (6 bases). Germline loops: CDR1 SGHTA, CDR2 FQGNSA. V shed 3 bases and J shed 4 bases, with 10 bases lying between them. CDR3 length: 14 amino acids. CDR3: CASSFTGSNQPQHF. CDR3 sequence (DNA): TGTGCCAGCAGCTTTACAGGGAGTAATCAGCCCCAGCATTTT.

Ten or more counts support this clonotype. The chain has TRBV7-2 and TRBJ1-5; tentatively, D is TRBD1 (6 bases). The CDR3 consists of 15 residues. Trimming removed 1 base at V and 4 bases at J, with 11 bases between. Germline V gene data show CDR1 as SGHTA and CDR2 as FQGNSA. In nucleotides, the CDR3 is TGTGCCAGCAGCTTAGTAGGGGGGGGTAATCAGCCCCAGCATTTT. Amino acids: CASSLVGGGNQPQHF.

This clonotype was detected ten times or more. This rearrangement joins TRBV20-1 to TRBJ1-5; D is unresolved. Germline loops: CDR1 DFQATT, CDR2 SNEGSKA (reference sequence). The CDR3 sequence is 14 residues long. Trimming pared 5 bases from V and 1 base from J, leaving 12 bases between. The CDR3, as DNA: TGCAGTGCTCCGGACCCGAGAAGCAATCAGCCCCAGCATTTT. Protein product: CSAPDPRSNQPQHF.

This clonotype was observed many times. J is TRBJ2-1 and V is TRBV7-3; tentatively, D is TRBD2 (5 bases). Between the trimmed V and J ends, which lost 4 bases and 0 bases, there was a span of 22 bases. CDR3 length: 19 residues. Germline V gene lookup returns CDR1 SGHTA and CDR2 FQGTGA. The CDR3, as DNA: TGTGCCAGCAGCTCTTATGGGCCCGCGCTAGCTGGCTCCTACAATGAGCAGTTCTTC. Its protein is CASSSYGPALAGSYNEQFF.

This clonotype showed up many times. The genes are TRBV6-1 and TRBJ2-3; D is ambiguous. V lost 5 bases to trimming and J lost 2 bases, with 14 bases between them. The CDR3 has 15 residues. Germline loops: CDR1 MNHNS, CDR2 SASEGT. DNA of the CDR3: TGTGCCAGCAGTTACCCCCTTGCGGACACAGATACGCAGTATTTT. Encoded protein: CASSYPLADTDTQYF.

This clonotype has at least ten counts. This sequence joins TRBV5-1 and TRBJ1-3; weak D call: TRBD1 (6 bases). CDR3 length equals 14 residues. Germline values: CDR1 SGHRS, CDR2 YFSETQ. The V end was cut by 4 bases, the J end by 3 bases, with 11 bases between. This CDR3 is CASSLGGFGNTIYF. CDR3 nucleotide sequence: TGCGCCAGCAGCCTGGGGGGCTTTGGAAACACCATATATTTT. The variable domain in full, with the rest retrieved from reference TRBV5-1 and TRBJ1-3, is KAGVTQTPRYLIKTRGQQVTLSCSPISGHRSVSWYQQTPGQGLQFLFEYFSETQRNKGNFPGRFSGRQFSNSRSEMNVSTLELGDSALYLCASSLGGFGNTIYFGEGSWLTVV.

This clonotype was observed at least ten times. The chain recombines TRBV7-8 with TRBJ2-1, with unresolved D. CDR3 length: 13 residues. The V end lost 3 bases, the J end lost 3 bases, and 6 bases lay between the germline ends. Germline CDR1 is SGHVS and CDR2 is FQNEAQ. This CDR3 reads CASSFQDYNEQFF. In DNA form, the CDR3 reads TGTGCCAGCAGCTTCCAGGACTACAATGAGCAGTTCTTC.